This TCR beta chain was captured in a study of response to subunit inactivated influenza vaccine. Whole-study results and caveats: The study's authors posited that every seasonal influenza vaccination enlists few new T cells.

The CDR3 has 15 amino acids. V dropped 1 base and J dropped 3; count of bases not matched to a gene: 5. From germline, CDR1 is SGHTA and CDR2 FQGNSA. In regard to this clonotype: Antigen specificity is unknown.

MiXCR, run by TCRdb on the RT-PCR reads, gives a single entry per CDR3 protein. Altogether roughly 500,000 distinct CDR3 sequences are present, approximately 16% being singletons, with the ten largest covering 3%. This material consisted of CD4+ T cells sorted from PBMCs, taken around 2 years after vaccination. The clonotype was recovered from a man aged 45 to 75 who received an inactivated influenza vaccine. This chain links TRBV7-2 with TRBJ2-7; 8 nucleotides match TRBD1. The CDR3 sequence is CASSLEGGQVYEQYF. CDR3 nucleotide sequence: TGTGCCAGCAGCTTAGAAGGGGGACAGGTCTACGAGCAGTACTTC.